This T cell receptor beta chain was sequenced during a study of blood T cell repertoires in COVID-19. As for the study in general: The study drew acute and convalescent COVID-19 samples from the United States, Italy and Spain. From T cells, B-cell-depleted T cells, or PBMCs came the material, which was cDNA or gDNA.

Study processing details: Amplification from reference gene primers served as the basis for estimated nucleated cell counts. Sequencing was performed with immunoSEQ multiplex PCR; in TCRdb, only in-frame clones are kept and a portion is missing. The V and J calls and the clone size are those of that table, but D and trimming were determined from the DNA. This table holds nearly 25,000 clones, about 86% found once. Source material: peripheral blood. This TCR was recovered from a man in his 70s with acute or convalescent COVID-19.

In nucleotides, the CDR3 is TGTGCCAGCTCCCGAGAGAGGTACAATGAGCAGTTCTTC. It yields the protein CASSRERYNEQFF. The V call is TRBV21-1, the J call TRBJ2-1; the DNA was not used to check the table's D call, TRBD2. TRBV21-1 counts as a pseudogene. The CDR3 is made up of 13 amino acids.